One sample yielded the 26 T cell receptor beta chains listed below, sequenced in a study of OX40 agonist ivuxolimab in advanced cancers. Using immunoSEQ multiplex PCR, the repertoire was profiled, and TCRdb retains in-frame clones only, with some absent. The sample consists of fewer than 25,000 clones, about 83% of them appearing once. The material sequenced was CD4+ or CD8+ T cells sorted from blood, taken in a trial of the OX40 agonist ivuxolimab. These receptor sequences come from an adult with an advanced solid tumor such as melanoma, head and neck, liver or kidney cancer.

The CDR3 region is CASSKAEERKGHVLGIQYF. The CDR3 DNA reads as TGTGCCAGCAGCAAAGCGGAAGAGCGAAAGGGACACGTTTTGGGCATTCAGTACTTC. The chain couples TRBV21-1 to TRBJ2-4; the D call of TRBD1 is as the table states it, not checked on the DNA. TRBV21-1 is a recognized pseudogene. CDR3 length: 19 amino acids.

The chain has TRBV2 and TRBJ2-5; D tentatively fits TRBD1 or TRBD2 (5 bases each). The V end lost 5 bases, the J end lost 5 bases, and 9 bases lay between the germline ends. Germline CDR1 SNHLY, CDR2 FYNNEI. The CDR3 consists of 12 residues. CDR3 sequence: CASSRGGETQYF. Here the CDR3 DNA reads TGTGCCAGCAGTCGGGGCGGGGAGACCCAGTACTTC. Together with reference TRBV2 and TRBJ2-5, the CDR3 gives the full variable domain: EPEVTQTPSHQVTQMGQEVILRCVPISNHLYFYWYRQILGQKVEFLVSFYNNEISEKSEIFDDQFSVERPDGSNFTLKIRSTKLEDSAMYFCASSRGGETQYFGPGTRLLVL.

This chain connects TRBV16 to TRBJ1-1, with D uncertain. From germline, CDR1 is KGHSY and CDR2 FQNENV. Trimming removed 1 base from V and 0 bases from J, with 12 bases in between. This CDR3 spans 16 amino acids. CDR3 sequence reads: CASSQFAAVLNTEAFF. DNA of the CDR3: TGTGCCAGCAGCCAATTTGCAGCGGTCCTGAACACTGAAGCTTTCTTT.

The CDR3 protein is CASSLLAGGTDTQYF. The CDR3 DNA reads as TGCGCCAGCAGCTTGCTAGCGGGGGGCACAGATACGCAGTATTTT. The chain employs TRBV5-1 and TRBJ2-3; 10 positions agree with TRBD2. CDR1 is SGHRS and CDR2 is YFSETQ in the germline V gene. The CDR3 is 15 amino acids. V dropped 1 base and J dropped 1; count of bases not matched to a gene: 0.

The chain combines TRBV4-1 with TRBJ1-2; D remains unclear. From germline, CDR1 is MGHRA and CDR2 YSYEKL. The CDR3 is made up of 13 amino acids. V was trimmed by 4 bases and J by 2 bases, leaving 8 bases between them. In DNA form, the CDR3 reads TGCGCCAGCAGCCCGGCAGAAAACTATGGCTACACCTTC. Translated, it gives CASSPAENYGYTF.

CDR3 loop: CASTQPPGTDEQFF. In DNA, the CDR3 is TGTGCCAGCACCCAGCCCCCCGGGACGGATGAGCAGTTCTTC. The genes are TRBV2 and TRBJ2-1; possibly TRBD1 or TRBD2 for D (5 bases each). The germline V and J ends were trimmed by 7 bases and 8 bases, with 18 bases remaining between them. The CDR3 spans 14 residues. Germline V lookup: CDR1 SNHLY, CDR2 FYNNEI.

This chain connects TRBV5-1 to TRBJ1-5; 9 bases align to TRBD1. Germline V lookup: CDR1 SGHRS, CDR2 YFSETQ. J was trimmed by 7 bases and V by 0 bases; bases with no gene match: 8. The CDR3 runs to 16 residues. The chain's CDR3 is CASSLGAGTGHQPQHF. The CDR3 DNA reads as TGCGCCAGCAGCTTGGGTGCCGGGACAGGGCACCAGCCCCAGCATTTT.

This clone showed up just a few times. The chain joins TRBV4-2 to TRBJ1-3; a possible D gene is TRBD1 (5 bases). The CDR3 consists of 14 residues. Germline V gives CDR1 LGHNA, CDR2 YNFKEQ. Trimming took 0 bases from V and 4 from J, leaving 7 bases between them. The CDR3 loop reads CASSQDGGGNTIYF. In DNA, the CDR3 is TGTGCCAGCAGCCAAGATGGGGGAGGAAACACCATATATTTT.

This chain links TRBV6-1 with TRBJ1-3, with TRBD1 matching 11 bases. CDR3 length: 17 amino acids. Per the germline V gene, CDR1 is MNHNS and CDR2 is SASEGT. Trimming at V came to 2 bases and at J to 2 bases, leaving 5 bases not matched to a gene. CDR3 sequence (DNA): TGTGCCAGCAGTGAACGTCCGGGACAGGGGGCTGGAAACACCATATATTTT. It is translated as CASSERPGQGAGNTIYF.

This chain links TRBV7-9 with TRBJ1-3, with 9 bases lining up with TRBD1. CDR3 size: 15 residues. Germline V CDR1 and CDR2: SEHNR, FQNEAQ (reference sequence). V gave up 6 bases and J gave up 7 bases; unmatched junction bases: 10. The CDR3 reads CASRPDRGRLNTIYF. CDR3 coding DNA: TGTGCCAGCAGACCGGACAGGGGCAGGTTGAACACCATATATTTT.

This clone was counted a single time. The gene calls are TRBV4-1 and TRBJ1-1, with 7 bases fitting TRBD1. The trim removed 3 bases at V and 0 bases at J, leaving 4 bases unmatched. This CDR3 contains 15 residues. CDR1 and CDR2 (germline): MGHRA, YSYEKL. The CDR3 here is CASSQLQGLNTEAFF. The CDR3 coding sequence is TGCGCCAGCAGCCAGCTACAGGGGTTGAACACTGAAGCTTTCTTT.

This sequence joins TRBV6-5 and TRBJ2-2; D is possibly TRBD1 (6 bases). V dropped 6 bases and J dropped 8 bases, with 10 bases sitting between them. There are 12 residues in the CDR3. Germline V CDR1 and CDR2: MNHEY, SVGAGI. In DNA form, the CDR3 reads TGTGCCAGCAGCCCAGGACAGGGGGAGCTGTTTTTT. It translates to CASSPGQGELFF.

The chain combines TRBV4-1 with TRBJ2-5, with D tentatively TRBD1 (6 bases). Germline values: CDR1 MGHRA, CDR2 YSYEKL. The V and J ends lost 4 bases and 5 bases respectively, with 20 bases between them. The CDR3 contains 16 residues. CDR3 sequence reads: CASSPPSGQSQETQYF. As DNA, the CDR3 is TGCGCCAGCAGCCCACCAAGCGGACAGTCTCAGGAGACCCAGTACTTC.

This chain links TRBV28 with TRBJ2-7; D is unclear. The CDR3 totals 16 residues. Looked up from germline, CDR1 is MDHEN and CDR2 is SYDVKM. Trimming cost V 5 bases and J 1 base, with 18 bases left between them. In DNA, the CDR3 is TGTGCCAGCAGTCCGACGAGTAGGGCATTGTCCTACGAGCAGTACTTC. Its translation is CASSPTSRALSYEQYF.

V and J are TRBV4-1 and TRBJ1-1; 11 nucleotides agree with TRBD1. CDR1 and CDR2 (germline): MGHRA, YSYEKL. The CDR3 has 15 residues. Trimming cost V 3 bases and J 4 bases; bases outside gene matches: 4. The CDR3 sequence: CASSQGTGGRTEAFF. DNA for the CDR3: TGCGCCAGCAGCCAGGGGACAGGGGGTCGCACTGAAGCTTTCTTT.

The CDR3 here is CASSGRGGRYEQFF. The CDR3 DNA sequence: TGTGCCAGCAGTGGGCGGGGGGGCCGCTATGAGCAGTTCTTC. The chain recombines TRBV6-1 with TRBJ2-1; TRBD2 aligns across 9 bases. Trimming at V came to 4 bases and at J to 8 bases, leaving 6 bases not matched to a gene. The germline V gene encodes CDR1 MNHNS and CDR2 SASEGT. The CDR3 contains 14 residues.

V usage is TRBV10-3 and J usage is TRBJ2-7; TRBD1 agrees at 8 bases. J was trimmed by 3 bases and V by 3 bases; bases with no gene match: 16. Germline CDR1 ENHRY, CDR2 SYGVKD. There are 18 residues in the CDR3. The CDR3 nucleotides read TGTGCCATCAGTGACCCGATTGAACCGGGACAGGCTTACTACGAGCAGTACTTC. This gives the protein CAISDPIEPGQAYYEQYF.

The chain uses TRBV7-7 and TRBJ2-5, with 9 positions matching TRBD2. CDR1 SSHAT and CDR2 FNYEAQ come from the germline V gene (reference sequence). Trimming cost V 4 bases and J 3 bases; bases outside gene matches: 9. The CDR3 runs 16 residues. This CDR3 reads CASSSILTSGKETQYF. In DNA, the CDR3 is TGTGCCAGCAGCTCAATCCTGACTAGCGGAAAAGAGACCCAGTACTTC.

This chain joins TRBV7-9 and TRBJ2-5, with TRBD2 matching 10 bases. Germline lookup yields CDR1 SEHNR and CDR2 FQNEAQ (reference sequence). The CDR3 contains 16 residues. The V gene end was trimmed by 4 bases and the J gene end by 5 bases; junction bases not matched to a gene: 10. Written as DNA, the CDR3 is TGTGCCAGCAGCTCACCAAGCGGGGGGGCCTCTGAGACCCAGTACTTC. Encoded protein: CASSSPSGGASETQYF.

This chain joins TRBV11-3 and TRBJ2-7; D unresolved. The germline CDR1 and CDR2 sequences are SGHNT and YENEEA. The germline V and J ends were trimmed by 2 bases and 3 bases, with 8 bases remaining between them. The CDR3 length is 13 residues. The CDR3, as DNA: TGTGCCAGCAGCTTAATCGTCAACTACGAGCAGTACTTC. Its protein is CASSLIVNYEQYF.

The chain joins TRBV6-5 to TRBJ1-3; 10 bases are a match to TRBD1. Germline values: CDR1 MNHEY, CDR2 SVGAGI. Losses at the gene ends were 8 bases for V and 3 bases for J; bases not matched to a gene: 7. The CDR3 is made up of 15 amino acids. The CDR3 loop is CASGDRGLFGNTIYF. The DNA for the CDR3 is TGTGCCAGCGGCGACAGGGGGCTTTTTGGAAACACCATATATTTT.

Only one count was recorded for this clone. This likely traces to a read error, being one base from a far larger clone. Within the sample, other DNA sequences also encode this same CDR3. This chain connects TRBV27 to TRBJ2-3; D remains ambiguous. V gave up 2 bases and J gave up 2 bases, with 11 bases separating them. The CDR3 length is 15 residues. From germline, CDR1 is MNHEY and CDR2 SMNVEV (reference sequence). The CDR3 is CASSLGSANTDTQYF. DNA for the CDR3: TGTGCCAGCAGTTTAGGCAGCGCCAACACAGATACGCAGTATTTT.

V and J are TRBV2 and TRBJ2-3; 9 bases are a match to TRBD2. The CDR3 loop spans 15 amino acids. The germline V gene encodes CDR1 SNHLY and CDR2 FYNNEI. Trimming took 4 bases from V and 7 from J; bases not matched to a gene: 9. This chain's CDR3 is CASSGVQRGENTQYF. CDR3 nucleotides: TGTGCCAGCAGTGGGGTCCAGCGGGGGGAGAATACGCAGTATTTT.

The V call is TRBV5-8, the J call TRBJ2-3; a possible D gene is TRBD1 (6 bases). The germline gives CDR1 SGHTS, CDR2 YDEGEE. This CDR3 has 14 residues. Trimming left V 2 bases short and J 2 bases short, with 9 bases between. The CDR3 loop reads CASSLGGATDTQYF. CDR3 coding DNA: TGTGCCAGCAGCTTAGGGGGAGCCACAGATACGCAGTATTTT.

In nucleotides, the CDR3 is TGTGCCAGCACCAGCCGGGAGTACGAGCAGTACTTC. This codes for CASTSREYEQYF. V is TRBV6-6 and J is TRBJ2-7; possibly TRBD2 for D (6 bases). V lost 7 bases, J lost 4 bases, and 11 bases lay in between. This CDR3 is built from 12 residues. Germline lookup yields CDR1 MNHNY and CDR2 SVGAGI (reference sequence).

This chain links TRBV27 with TRBJ2-7; D uncertain. Germline CDR1 and CDR2: MNHEY and SMNVEV (reference sequence). The length of the CDR3 is 12 residues. V lost 5 bases, J lost 2 bases, and 7 bases lay in between. The CDR3 nucleotides are TGTGCCAGCAGTCCTAGGCCCTACGAGCAGTACTTC. As protein: CASSPRPYEQYF.